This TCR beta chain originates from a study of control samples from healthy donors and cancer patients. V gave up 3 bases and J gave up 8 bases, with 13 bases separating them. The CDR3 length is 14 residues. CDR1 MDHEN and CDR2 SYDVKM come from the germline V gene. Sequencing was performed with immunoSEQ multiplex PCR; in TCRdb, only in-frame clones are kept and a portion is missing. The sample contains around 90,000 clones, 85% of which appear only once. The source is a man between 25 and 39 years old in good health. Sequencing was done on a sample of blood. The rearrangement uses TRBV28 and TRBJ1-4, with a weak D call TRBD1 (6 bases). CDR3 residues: CASSLGGVGEKLFF. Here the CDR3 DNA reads TGTGCCAGCAGTTTGGGGGGCGTAGGGGAAAAACTGTTTTTT.